This T cell receptor beta chain emerged from a study of T cell responses to AZD1222 COVID-19 vaccine. Study observations and caveats: A reported finding is that nearly half of spike-specific TCRs target unmutated variant regions.

Points on this clone: Its specificity is unknown.

The V gene lost 0 bases and the J gene lost 0 bases, with 4 bases spanning the gap. Germline values: CDR1 SGHNT, CDR2 YYREEE (reference sequence). CDR3 length equals 15 residues. Measured with immunoSEQ multiplex PCR; TCRdb has only the in-frame clones, and not every one. The sample lists just over 150,000 clones, about nine tenths occurring once. The chain links TRBV5-4 to TRBJ2-6; D is ambiguous. This material consisted of peripheral blood, taken on day 0 of AZD1222 vaccination. This receptor was identified in an adult in good health. The CDR3, as DNA: TGTGCCAGCAGCTTGGACACCTCTGGGGCCAACGTCCTGACTTTC. As protein: CASSLDTSGANVLTF. The variable domain in full, with the rest retrieved from reference TRBV5-4 and TRBJ2-6, is ETGVTQSPTHLIKTRGQQVTLRCSSQSGHNTVSWYQQALGQGPQFIFQYYREEENGRGNFPPRFSGLQFPNYSSELNVNALELDDSALYLCASSLDTSGANVLTFGAGSRLTVL.